This T cell receptor (beta chain) was observed in a study of blood T cell repertoires in COVID-19. Study context: T cells, B-cell-depleted T cells, or PBMCs provided the cDNA or gDNA that served as material.

Profiling relied on immunoSEQ multiplex PCR, and the TCRdb table lists in-frame clones only, not all of them. The sample lists about 230,000 clones; more than 75% were seen once. This clonotype was sampled from a man aged 50-60 years with COVID-19, enrolled during active disease. Sequencing used peripheral blood.

In DNA form, the CDR3 reads TGTGCCAGCAGTTTCATCACAGGGGTGGCCCTTCTGGGCGGCTACACCTTC. It yields the protein CASSFITGVALLGGYTF. The gene calls are TRBV27 and TRBJ1-2, with 7 bases identical to TRBD1. From germline, CDR1 is MNHEY and CDR2 SMNVEV (reference sequence). The length of the CDR3 is 17 residues. The V gene end was trimmed by 3 bases and the J gene end by 8 bases; junction bases not matched to a gene: 18.